A selection of T cell receptor beta chains follows, all from one sample in a study of identical twins. TCRdb re-derived calls from the 5' RACE reads in MiXCR, one entry per CDR3 protein. The sample lists more than 400,000 distinct CDR3 sequences, 12% to 15% occurring once. The same sample was also studied in work on yellow fever vaccine responses in identical twins.

The sample taken for sequencing was CD4+ T cells sorted from blood. All receptors derive from a woman under 30 in good health. Both conserved end residues are part of each CDR3. The D gene is left open where the match is weak. The listing skips clone size in some rows; elsewhere it reads once, few, many or a size class.

DNA: TGTGCCAGTAGTATACTTGGGGATGTCGGGGCCAACGTCCTGACTTTC
CDR3: CASSILGDVGANVLTF
D: NA
J: TRBJ2-6
V: TRBV19
size: NA

DNA: TGTGCCAGCAATCAGGGGTTTTCTGGGGCCAACGTCCTGACTTTC
CDR3: CASNQGFSGANVLTF
D: NA
J: TRBJ2-6
V: TRBV6-1
size: many

DNA: TGTGCCATCAGTGGTGGGCCCGATAACACCGGGGAGCTGTTTTTT
CDR3: CAISGGPDNTGELFF
D: NA
J: TRBJ2-2
V: TRBV10-3
size: NA

DNA: TGTGCCAGCAGCGCCTATCGACTAGCGGGGGACAATGAGCAGTTCTTC
CDR3: CASSAYRLAGDNEQFF
D: TRBD2
J: TRBJ2-1
V: TRBV9
size: NA

DNA: TGTGCCAGCAGTATACAGGGCTACAATGAGCAGTTCTTC
CDR3: CASSIQGYNEQFF
D: NA
J: TRBJ2-1
V: TRBV12-3/TRBV12-4
size: few

DNA: TGTGCCAGCAAGACTAGCGGGGTTTTCACAGATACGCAGTATTTT
CDR3: CASKTSGVFTDTQYF
D: TRBD2
J: TRBJ2-3
V: TRBV7-2
size: few

DNA: TGCAGTGTCGTAGCGGGGATACAAGAGACCCAGTACTTC
CDR3: CSVVAGIQETQYF
D: TRBD2
J: TRBJ2-5
V: TRBV20-1
size: NA

DNA: TGTGCCAGCAGCTTGTGGTGGTCAAGTGAGCAGTTCTTC
CDR3: CASSLWWSSEQFF
D: NA
J: TRBJ2-1
V: TRBV5-6
size: few

DNA: TGCGCCAGCAGCTTGGCCAAAAGCGATCCCGGGGAGCTGTTTTTT
CDR3: CASSLAKSDPGELFF
D: NA
J: TRBJ2-2
V: TRBV5-1
size: few

DNA: TGTGCCAGCAGCCTCGCGGCAGGGGGGAATGAGCAGTTCTTC
CDR3: CASSLAAGGNEQFF
D: NA
J: TRBJ2-1
V: TRBV5-6
size: many

DNA: TGTGCCAGCAGCTCGGGGGCAGGAGAAGAGACCCAGTACTTC
CDR3: CASSSGAGEETQYF
D: NA
J: TRBJ2-5
V: TRBV7-8
size: few

DNA: TGTGCCAGCAGCCTATCTAGCGGAAACTTCTACGAGCAGTACTTC
CDR3: CASSLSSGNFYEQYF
D: TRBD2
J: TRBJ2-7
V: TRBV7-9
size: few

DNA: TGCAGCGGTGGGACAGGTTCCTACAATGAGCAGTTCTTC
CDR3: CSGGTGSYNEQFF
D: TRBD1
J: TRBJ2-1
V: TRBV29-1
size: many

DNA: TGTGCCAGCAGCGCTAGCGGGGTCCTCTACGGTGAGCAGTTCTTC
CDR3: CASSASGVLYGEQFF
D: TRBD2
J: TRBJ2-1
V: TRBV9
size: NA

DNA: TGTGCCAGCAGCTTAGTTTTCAGCGAAGAGACCCAGTACTTC
CDR3: CASSLVFSEETQYF
D: NA
J: TRBJ2-5
V: TRBV7-2
size: few

DNA: TGCGCCAGCACAACGGGACTAGATGCAGATACGCAGTATTTT
CDR3: CASTTGLDADTQYF
D: TRBD2
J: TRBJ2-3
V: TRBV5-1
size: NA

DNA: TGTGCCAGCAGCTTAGCCCGAGTCGGTTCAGATACGCAGTATTTT
CDR3: CASSLARVGSDTQYF
D: NA
J: TRBJ2-3
V: TRBV7-9
size: NA

DNA: TGTGCCACCAGCAGGGAAGCTAGCGGGGCCTACAATGAGCAGTTCTTC
CDR3: CATSREASGAYNEQFF
D: TRBD2
J: TRBJ2-1
V: TRBV15
size: NA

DNA: TGTGCCAGCAGTTGGACGGGAGTAGCGGGGGGTTTTGGTCGGGAGACCCAGTACTTC
CDR3: CASSWTGVAGGFGRETQYF
D: TRBD2
J: TRBJ2-5
V: TRBV27
size: NA

DNA: TGCAGCGTTGCTTACCCGAACACCGGGGAGCTGTTTTTT
CDR3: CSVAYPNTGELFF
D: NA
J: TRBJ2-2
V: TRBV29-1
size: few

DNA: TGTGCCAGCAGTCCGTGGTCGTCTTCTAGCAATCAGCCCCAGCATTTT
CDR3: CASSPWSSSSNQPQHF
D: NA
J: TRBJ1-5
V: TRBV6-1
size: NA

DNA: TGTGCCAGTAGTATGGGCAGGCCGTCAAACAATGAGCAGTTCTTC
CDR3: CASSMGRPSNNEQFF
D: NA
J: TRBJ2-1
V: TRBV19
size: NA